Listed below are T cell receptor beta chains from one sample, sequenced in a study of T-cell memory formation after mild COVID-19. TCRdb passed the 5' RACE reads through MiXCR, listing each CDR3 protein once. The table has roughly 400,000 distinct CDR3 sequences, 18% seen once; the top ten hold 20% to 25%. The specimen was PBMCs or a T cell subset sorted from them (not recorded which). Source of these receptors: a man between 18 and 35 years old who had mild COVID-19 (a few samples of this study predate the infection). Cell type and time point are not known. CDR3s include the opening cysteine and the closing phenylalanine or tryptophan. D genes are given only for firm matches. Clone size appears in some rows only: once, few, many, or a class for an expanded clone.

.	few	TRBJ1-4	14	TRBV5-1	TGCGCCAGCAGCGGGGAGACAGGTTCCGAAAAACTGTTTTTT	CASSGETGSEKLFF
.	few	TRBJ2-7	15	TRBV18	TGTGCCAGCTCACCACCAGGGTGGGATGGGTACGAGCAGTACTTC	CASSPPGWDGYEQYF
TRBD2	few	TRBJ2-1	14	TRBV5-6	TGTGCCAGCAGCCCCGAGGTGGGAGCGGGGGGACTGTTCTTC	CASSPEVGAGGLFF
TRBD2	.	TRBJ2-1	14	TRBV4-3	TGCGCCAGCAGCATGACCCCCAGCGGGGAAAAGCAGTTCTTC	CASSMTPSGEKQFF
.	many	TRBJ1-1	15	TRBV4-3	TGCGCCAGCAGCCAAGGGTCAGGGGCGAACACTGAAGCTTTCTTT	CASSQGSGANTEAFF
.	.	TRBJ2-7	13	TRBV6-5	TGTGCCAGCAGTTATGATTGGGGCGGCGAGCAGTACTTC	CASSYDWGGEQYF
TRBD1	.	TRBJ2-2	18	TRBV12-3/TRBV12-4	TGTGCCAGCAGTTTATGGGACAGGGGGCTCATGAACACCGGGGAGCTGTTTTTT	CASSLWDRGLMNTGELFF
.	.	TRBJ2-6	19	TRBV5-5	TGTGCCAGCAGCTTCCTTTACAGGGAGTCCCTCTCTGGGGCCAACGTCCTGACTTTC	CASSFLYRESLSGANVLTF
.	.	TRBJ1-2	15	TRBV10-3	TGTGCCATCAGTGCGTTTGGGACTTCTAACTATGGCTACACCTTC	CAISAFGTSNYGYTF
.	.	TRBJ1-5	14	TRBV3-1	TGTGCCAGCAGCCAAGATCACAGCAATCAGCCCCAGCATTTT	CASSQDHSNQPQHF
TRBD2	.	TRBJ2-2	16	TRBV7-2	TGTGCCAGCAGCGCACGACTAGCGGGGGGCCCCGGGGAGCTGTTTTTT	CASSARLAGGPGELFF
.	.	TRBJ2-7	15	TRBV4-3	TGCGCCAGCAGCCAAGATTTCACACAATCCTACGAGCAGTACTTC	CASSQDFTQSYEQYF
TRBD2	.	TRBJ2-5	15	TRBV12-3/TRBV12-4	TGTGCCAGCAGTTATAAAGGGGACTACGGAGAGACCCAGTACTTC	CASSYKGDYGETQYF
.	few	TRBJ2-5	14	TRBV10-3	TGTGCCATCAGTGAGTCGAGGGCACAAGAGACCCAGTACTTC	CAISESRAQETQYF